Listed below are T cell receptor beta chains from one sample, sequenced in a study of T cells in Graves' hyperthyroidism and ophthalmopathy. TCRdb called the multiplex PCR reads again in MiXCR, with one record for every CDR3 protein. The sample lists 460,000 or so distinct CDR3 sequences, 13% to 15% occurring once. The sequenced sample was blood. All receptors derive from a woman aged 18-29 years with Graves' hyperthyroidism. CDR3s include the opening cysteine and the closing phenylalanine or tryptophan. D genes are given only for firm matches. Size is omitted from some rows. Given values are once, few, many or a class for expanded clones.

TRBD2	many	TRBV30	TRBJ2-5	CAWSFLAGPQETQYF	TGTGCCTGGAGTTTTTTAGCGGGACCTCAAGAGACCCAGTACTTC
-	many	TRBV6-1	TRBJ1-2	CASNLQGYGYTF	TGTGCCAGCAACCTACAGGGCTATGGCTACACCTTC
TRBD2	many	TRBV7-4	TRBJ2-7	CASSRIRDYYTYEQYF	TGTGCCAGCAGCCGCATCCGGGACTACTACACCTACGAGCAGTACTTC
TRBD1	many	TRBV2	TRBJ2-2	CASTWTGGTGELFF	TGTGCCAGCACCTGGACAGGGGGGACCGGGGAGCTGTTTTTT
TRBD2	few	TRBV6-8	TRBJ2-5	CASSYAWEGETQYF	TGTGCCAGCAGTTACGCTTGGGAGGGGGAGACCCAGTACTTC
-	-	TRBV12-3/TRBV12-4	TRBJ1-5	CASRTVDQPQHF	TGTGCCAGCAGGACAGTCGATCAGCCCCAGCATTTT
TRBD2	many	TRBV10-3	TRBJ2-1	CAISESASGGYNEQFF	TGTGCCATCAGTGAGTCGGCTAGCGGAGGCTACAATGAGCAGTTCTTC
-	-	TRBV10-3	TRBJ1-2	CAISDPGRVANYGYTF	TGTGCCATCAGTGACCCCGGCAGGGTGGCAAACTATGGCTACACCTTC
TRBD2	many	TRBV7-9	TRBJ2-1	CASSRGLAENNEQFF	TGTGCCAGCAGCCGGGGACTAGCGGAAAACAATGAGCAGTTCTTC
-	-	TRBV11-2	TRBJ2-5	CTSSLDSGRQVTQYF	TGTACCAGCAGCTTAGATTCCGGCAGGCAAGTGACCCAGTACTTC
-	few	TRBV5-1	TRBJ1-1	CASSLGQGAGVAFF	TGCGCCAGCAGCTTGGGTCAAGGGGCAGGGGTCGCTTTCTTT
TRBD2	many	TRBV12-3/TRBV12-4	TRBJ2-1	CASRPSGGRNEQFF	TGTGCCAGCAGACCTAGCGGGGGAAGAAATGAGCAGTTCTTC
-	many	TRBV5-6	TRBJ1-5	CASSLGHLNNQPQHF	TGTGCCAGCAGCTTGGGGCACCTGAACAATCAGCCCCAGCATTTT
-	-	TRBV6-2/TRBV6-3	TRBJ1-5	CASSALAADHSNQPQHF	TGTGCCAGCAGTGCCTTGGCAGCCGACCACAGCAATCAGCCCCAGCATTTT
TRBD1	-	TRBV4-1	TRBJ2-7	CASSQDLGQGNEQYF	TGCGCCAGCAGCCAAGATTTGGGACAGGGGAACGAGCAGTACTTC